These 2 T cell receptor beta chains were all obtained from the same sample, sequenced in a study of control samples from healthy donors and cancer patients. TCRdb's copy holds only in-frame clones and misses some; the assay was immunoSEQ multiplex PCR. The sample contains 250,000 to 300,000 clones, over 70% of which appear only once. Specimen: PBMCs. These receptors were taken from a woman aged 55 to 70 with lung cancer.

The chain couples TRBV19 to TRBJ1-6; D remains unclear. The CDR3 runs to 13 residues. Per germline, CDR1 LNHDA and CDR2 SQIVND (reference sequence). The V gene lost 6 bases and the J gene lost 5 bases, with 8 bases spanning the gap. CDR3 DNA: TGTGCCAGTAGGTCCAGGAATAATTCACCCCTCCACTTT. This encodes CASRSRNNSPLHF.

The chain recombines TRBV5-1 with TRBJ2-3; perhaps TRBD1 as D (6 bases). Germline V CDR1 and CDR2: SGHRS, YFSETQ. With 3 bases removed from V and 2 bases from J, the gap between germline ends came to 10 bases. CDR3 length equals 14 residues. The CDR3 here is CASSSWTATDTQYF. The CDR3 DNA reads TGCGCCAGCAGCTCGTGGACAGCCACAGATACGCAGTATTTT.